The T cell receptor (beta chain) described here comes from a study of PD-1 blockade in classical Hodgkin lymphoma (dated by TCRdb to about 2020). At the level of the whole study: Nivolumab dosing was 3 mg/kg intravenously every 2 weeks, continuing until either disease progression or unacceptable toxicity. To define a peripheral blood immune signature of response to PD-1 blockade in classical Hodgkin lymphoma, the study combined TCR beta sequencing with CyTOF.

The Qiagen DNeasy kit was used to extract genomic DNA both from unsorted PBMCs and from the negatively selected CD4+ and CD8+ fractions. TCR beta CDR3 regions were amplified by immunoSEQ multiplex PCR using primers annealing to V and J segments. A synthetic immune receptor repertoire was used to minimize amplification bias, and remaining bias was computationally removed after sequencing. Regarding the original processing steps: Custom Python scripts were used to quantify repertoire diversity as the Shannon entropy index. Unsorted, CD4+ and CD8+ repertoires were analyzed separately, except in combined analyses where CD4+ and CD8+ sequences were merged in silico. A clone was considered expanded if an increase in frequency of at least 2-fold after treatment relative to C1D1 was found, and a pseudocount of 0.5 was applied to clones undetected at baseline. Singleton clones were defined as clones with 0 or 1 copy at C1D1, and non-singleton clones were defined as clones with 2 or more copies. Clones expanded in unsorted samples were annotated as CD4+, CD8+ or unknown by matching protein sequences in sorted samples from the same patient. Wilcoxon tests were applied to paired samples to test diversity changes from C1D1 to C4D1. What TCRdb holds here is the immuneACCESS table cut down to in-frame rearrangements. Part of the clones is not present; checked against another copy, under half of the missing clones reflect an unresolved V gene, and the others are unexplained. That table gives V, J and clone size, and the DNA gave D and trimming. The sample profile shows over 35,000 clones; around 86% of them were found once. Clones ranked in the top ten supply more than 5.5% of the sample.

The full study reports these points: The study covered only a single clinical trial cohort, and the causes of the repertoire differences, possibly disease activity or prior therapy, were still not defined. Trial patients with a complete response had baseline diversity similar to that of newly diagnosed patients, while partial responders and progressors had significantly lower diversity. CD4+ but not CD8+ TCR diversity rose significantly by C4D1 (p=0.0027 vs p=0.16), most apparent in complete responders (p=0.02). Lower diversity was observed in patients in whom nivolumab was started less than 1 year after ASCT, and these patients were excluded from later analyses so that confounding by immune reconstitution would be avoided. Baseline TCR diversity was reported to be lower in newly diagnosed patients than in healthy donors and to be lower still in relapsed/refractory patients.

Taken with the paper, the label for time point translates to: cycle 2 day 1 (C2D1) of nivolumab. Relapse after autologous stem cell transplantation had occurred in all trial patients, and cohorts A, B and C were distinguished by prior brentuximab vedotin exposure. The trial cohort comprised 56 patients with relapsed/refractory classical Hodgkin lymphoma whose best overall responses were complete response, partial response or progressive disease. Single-agent nivolumab was administered to trial patients in the multi-cohort phase II CheckMate 205 trial. An independent review committee assessed best overall response by applying the 2007 International Working Group response criteria. Trial PBMCs were collected immediately before nivolumab initiation (C1D1) and during therapy at cycle 2 day 1 and cycle 4 day 1. Peripheral blood was collected in 8 mL Vacutainer Cell Preparation Tubes, from which PBMCs were isolated by centrifugation and then cryopreserved.

V loses 0 bases, J loses 0 bases, and the germline ends lie 18 bases apart. CDR1 and CDR2, per the germline V gene, are MNHNS and SASEGT. The CDR3 sequence holds 19 residues, the cysteine and phenylalanine included. Only the CDR3 DNA is retained, 57 bases long and in frame from the first base. A remark on this clone: This receptor's antigen is unknown. Base quality data are lacking; no much larger clone is found one base away.

The chain was built from TRBV6-1 and TRBJ1-5; the D gene lacks a confident call. The receptor was isolated from a human donor with classical Hodgkin lymphoma. Sample: peripheral blood mononuclear cells (PBMCs), taken before the second cycle of nivolumab. The DNA reads as follows: TGTGCCAGCAGTGAAGCGCCTTCGGGGTCCCGGTATAGCAATCAGCCCCAGCATTTT. This yields the protein CASSEAPSGSRYSNQPQHF.